Below, one TCR beta chain is given with its context. The antigen is undetermined. The sample originates from a study of T cell repertoires in cytomegalovirus infection. About the study: CMV infection plus the matching HLA type was flagged by public TCR beta signatures. Study results and limitations: CMV carriers having the relevant HLA were flagged by cumulative public TCR beta family frequency. In two of eight donors, the top clonotype was HLA-C-restricted CMV-specific.

TCRdb re-analysed the reads in MiXCR, keeping a single row per CDR3 protein. The sample has roughly 600,000 distinct CDR3 sequences, 20% to 25% seen once. This CDR3 comprises 14 residues. J lost 4 bases, V lost 7 bases, and 7 bases had no gene match. Germline loops: CDR1 MNHEY, CDR2 SVGEGT. The receptor's source is a human donor in good health (CMV status not recorded). Some clones in this sample may be carry-over from other donors' samples. This chain connects TRBV6-2 or TRBV6-3 to TRBJ2-7, with 10 bases matching TRBD1. Material: CD8+ T cells from PBMCs. In nucleotides, the CDR3 is TGTGCCAGCAACGGACAGGGGGAGTATTACGAGCAGTACGTC. Translating it yields CASNGQGEYYEQYV.